The 4 T cell receptor beta chains in this list originate from one sample, sequenced in a study of shared clonotypes between healthy human individuals. TCRdb keeps only in-frame clones here, not all; method: immunoSEQ multiplex PCR. The sample lists approximately 2.4 million clones, more than 90% occurring once. Sequencing used naive CD4+ T cells sorted from blood. As to subset: CD45RA+ positively selected. These receptors all stem from a man aged 18 to 30 in good health.

The CDR3 DNA sequence: TGCACCAGCCCCTGCCGGGACTCAGAATACACCCAGGAGACCCAGTACTTC. It translates to CTSPCRDSEYTQETQYF. The V gene is TRBV1, the J gene TRBJ2-5; the table's TRBD2 call for D was not verified on the DNA. TRBV1 is reported as a pseudogene. The CDR3 is made up of 17 amino acids.

The V call is TRBV7-2, the J call TRBJ2-3; D possibly uses TRBD1 or TRBD2 (5 bases each). Germline CDR1 reads SGHTA; CDR2 reads FQGNSA. CDR3 length equals 13 residues. V lost 5 bases and J 14 bases, leaving 20 bases between the germline ends. CDR3 region: CASSPSRDLNPYF. CDR3 bases: TGTGCCAGCAGCCCTAGCCGGGACCTAAATCCGTATTTT.

The gene calls are TRBV7-2 and TRBJ1-2, with D possibly TRBD1 on 6 matching bases. The CDR3 consists of 13 residues. Germline V gene lookup returns CDR1 SGHTA and CDR2 FQGNSA. V lost 5 bases and J lost 8, with 15 bases in between. The CDR3 DNA sequence: TGTGCCAGCAGCCCCCGACAGGTTGACGGCTACACCTTC. Its translation is CASSPRQVDGYTF.

As to this clone: Other DNA sequences in the same sample also yield this CDR3. The gene calls are TRBV18 and TRBJ2-5, with a tentative D call TRBD1 (5 bases). The CDR3 sequence is 12 residues long. Trimming shortened V by 3 bases and J by 5 bases, and 7 bases separated the two germline ends. Germline V lookup: CDR1 KGHSH, CDR2 LQKENI. CDR3 nucleotides: TGTGCCAGCTCACCTCAGGGTGAGACCCAGTACTTC. Protein product: CASSPQGETQYF. Supplemented by reference TRBV18 and TRBJ2-5, the full variable domain reads NAGVMQNPRHLVRRRGQEARLRCSPMKGHSHVYWYRQLPEEGLKFMVYLQKENIIDESGMPKERFSAEFPKEGPSILRIQQVVRGDSAAYFCASSPQGETQYFGPGTRLLVL.